The 5 T cell receptor beta chains below come from one sample, sequenced in a study of cytomegalovirus exposure and HLA in healthy donors. Researchers ran the PCR with 60 Vbeta and 13 Jbeta primers. Assay: immunoSEQ multiplex PCR; the TCRdb copy retains only in-frame clones and omits some. The profile shows some 150,000 clones, about 76% of them singletons. The specimen sequenced was PBMCs. The receptors here all came from a woman aged 40 to 50 in good health and CMV-seronegative.

The V gene is TRBV7-2, the J gene TRBJ2-4, with 7 bases fitting TRBD2. The junction had 6 bases not matched to a gene; V was cut back by 1 base and J by 0 bases. Germline CDR1 and CDR2: SGHTA and FQGNSA. The CDR3 sequence is 17 residues long. CDR3 in amino acids: CASSLGLAVRAKNIQYF. As DNA, the CDR3 is TGTGCCAGCAGCTTAGGGCTAGCGGTACGAGCCAAAAACATTCAGTACTTC.

CDR3 nucleotides: TGTGCCAGCTCACCAGGCAGGGGGCTTACCTACGAGCAGTACTTC. Amino acid sequence: CASSPGRGLTYEQYF. J is TRBJ2-7 and V is TRBV18; 8 bases line up with TRBD1. J gave up 2 bases and V 2 bases, and 5 bases lay outside the gene matches. From germline, CDR1 is KGHSH and CDR2 LQKENI. There are 15 residues in the CDR3.

This CDR3 is CASSPLGGAGETQYF. The CDR3 DNA reads TGTGCCAGCAGCCCACTGGGGGGGGCCGGGGAGACCCAGTACTTC. The V and J genes are TRBV6-6 and TRBJ2-5, with a weak D call TRBD2 (7 bases). Germline CDR1 is MNHNY and CDR2 is SVGAGI (reference sequence). This CDR3 has 15 amino acids. The V gene lost 6 bases and the J gene lost 5 bases, with 19 bases spanning the gap.

The chain combines TRBV11-2 with TRBJ1-1, with TRBD1 matching 9 bases. Germline CDR1 reads SGHAT; CDR2 reads FQNNGV. With V trimmed by 5 bases and J by 11 bases, 6 bases remained unmatched. The CDR3 has 12 residues. CDR3 DNA sequence: TGTGCCAGCAGCCGGGACAGGGACTTGGCTTTCTTT. It is translated as CASSRDRDLAFF.

In this sample, this clone turned up a few times. This chain links TRBV28 with TRBJ1-6, with TRBD1 as a possible D gene (5 bases). The V end lost 5 bases, the J end lost 6 bases, and 20 bases lay between the germline ends. There are 17 residues in the CDR3. Germline assignment: CDR1 MDHEN and CDR2 SYDVKM. Written as DNA, the CDR3 is TGTGCCAGCAGTCCCCTCCGACAAGTTCAGGGTAATTCACCCCTCCACTTT. Translation gives CASSPLRQVQGNSPLHF.